The 3 T cell receptor beta chains listed next were all sequenced from one sample in a study of cytomegalovirus exposure and HLA in healthy donors (TCRdb year 2017). The library was obtained by the immunoSEQ multiplex PCR assay. A mixture of 60 forward primers for TCR Vbeta segments and 13 reverse primers for TCR Jbeta segments was used in the multiplex PCR. TCRdb's version of the immuneACCESS table is confined to in-frame rearrangements and falls short of the full clone set. An unresolved V gene accounts for under half of the shortfall where checked; the remainder is of unknown origin. The sample data list roughly 150,000 clones, and approximately 84% of these were observed just once. The ten most abundant clones make up more than 6% of the sample. What was sequenced was PBMCs. These receptors came from a woman aged 40 to 50 in good health and CMV-seropositive.

V usage is TRBV6-5 and J usage is TRBJ2-1; no definite D call. The CDR3 consists of 15 residues. Between the trimmed V and J ends, which lost 5 bases and 5 bases, there was a span of 16 bases. Per the germline V gene, CDR1 is MNHEY and CDR2 is SVGAGI. The CDR3 is CASSKSVVANNEQFF. The CDR3 bases are TGTGCCAGCAGTAAATCAGTGGTCGCCAACAATGAGCAGTTCTTC.

The rearrangement uses TRBV29-1 and TRBJ2-1, with D perhaps TRBD1 (5 bases). CDR1 and CDR2 from the germline V gene are SQVTM and ANQGSEA. Between the trimmed V and J ends, which lost 3 bases and 9 bases, there was a span of 15 bases. CDR3 length: 13 residues. In DNA form, the CDR3 reads TGCAGCGTTGACAGCCTAGAAAGGGGTGAGCAGTTCTTC. Protein: CSVDSLERGEQFF.

The chain carries TRBV9 and TRBJ2-2, with D unclear. Deletions cut 0 bases from V and 0 bases from J, with 6 bases between. The CDR3 covers 15 residues. Germline-derived CDR1 and CDR2 are SGDLS and YYNGEE. The CDR3 sequence is CASSVVSANTGELFF. The CDR3 region has the DNA TGTGCCAGCAGCGTAGTCTCCGCGAACACCGGGGAGCTGTTTTTT.